The 8 T cell receptor beta chains below all came from one sample that was sequenced in a study of blood T cell repertoires in COVID-19. Libraries were prepared by immunoSEQ multiplex PCR; TCRdb keeps only in-frame clonotypes and omits some of them. The profile covers 25,000 to 30,000 clones, with about two thirds appearing a single time and around 20% taken by the ten largest. What was sequenced was peripheral blood. Receptors originate from a boy aged 2 to 9 with active or convalescent COVID-19.

There are a few counts of this clone. The chain combines TRBV18 with TRBJ2-3, with D uncertain. Trimming stripped 6 bases from V and 1 base from J, with 14 bases between. Germline lookup yields CDR1 KGHSH and CDR2 LQKENI. The CDR3 has 15 amino acids. CDR3 sequence (DNA): TGTGCCAGCTCCGCTATGGGCCCCGGCACAGATACGCAGTATTTT. Protein: CASSAMGPGTDTQYF.

This clone was counted once. This chain links TRBV4-2 with TRBJ1-2; 7 bases map to TRBD1. V dropped 5 bases and J dropped 1; count of bases not matched to a gene: 4. This CDR3 contains 14 residues. Germline-derived CDR1 and CDR2 are LGHNA and YNFKEQ. CDR3 sequence reads: CASSLAGGNYGYTF. The CDR3 nucleotides read TGTGCCAGCAGCTTGGCAGGGGGTAACTATGGCTACACCTTC.

This clone was detected only once. The chain uses TRBV9 and TRBJ2-3; D perhaps matches TRBD2 (6 bases). V lost 3 bases and J lost 7, with 18 bases in between. CDR3 length: 15 residues. Per the germline V gene, CDR1 is SGDLS and CDR2 is YYNGEE. The CDR3 DNA is TGTGCCAGCAGCGCGGACCCCATCGGCGGGAATACGCAGTATTTT. Amino acid sequence: CASSADPIGGNTQYF.

The chain employs TRBV3-1 (or the pseudogene TRBV3-2) and TRBJ1-6; TRBD1 aligns across 8 bases. The CDR3 totals 17 residues. After removal of 6 bases from V and 7 bases from J, the junction contained 14 bases not matched to a gene. Germline-derived CDR1 and CDR2 are LGHDT and YNNKEL (reference sequence). CDR3 in amino acids: CASSQNAGTGDNSPLHF. As DNA, the CDR3 is TGTGCCAGCAGTCAAAATGCCGGGACAGGCGACAATTCACCCCTCCACTTT.

The CDR3 nucleotides are TGTGCCAGCTCACCCACTAGTGGGGAGACCCAGTACTTC. Translation: CASSPTSGETQYF. The chain joins TRBV18 to TRBJ2-5, with TRBD2 as a possible D gene (5 bases). CDR1 and CDR2 from the germline V gene are KGHSH and LQKENI. V lost 3 bases to trimming and J lost 5 bases, with 10 bases between them. The CDR3 is made up of 13 amino acids.

V gene TRBV5-5 combines with J gene TRBJ2-3; 7 bases line up with TRBD2. The CDR3 is 16 amino acids. Germline V gives CDR1 SGHKS, CDR2 YYEKEE (reference sequence). V dropped 0 bases and J dropped 0; count of bases not matched to a gene: 4. The CDR3 DNA reads TGTGCCAGCAGCTTGGAGCTAGCGGTTAGCACAGATACGCAGTATTTT. This gives the protein CASSLELAVSTDTQYF.

This clone was counted once. The chain employs TRBV27 and TRBJ1-4; the match to TRBD1 covers 8 bases. The CDR3 covers 14 residues. V lost 7 bases, J lost 8 bases, and 9 bases stayed unmatched. Germline V CDR1 and CDR2: MNHEY, SMNVEV (reference sequence). CDR3 bases: TGTGCCAGCACCGGAGACAGGGGCCGGGAAAAACTGTTTTTT. Protein sequence: CASTGDRGREKLFF.

This clone was seen more than once but under ten times. The sample has other DNA sequences that encode this CDR3 too. The V call is TRBV6-6, the J call TRBJ2-5; 7 bases align to TRBD2. The germline V gene has CDR1 MNHNY and CDR2 SVGAGI (reference sequence). The CDR3 loop spans 13 amino acids. V shed 7 bases, J shed 4 bases, and the junction held 6 bases outside the gene matches. Here the CDR3 reads CASTPPGGETQYF. The DNA for the CDR3 is TGTGCCAGCACTCCCCCGGGGGGAGAGACCCAGTACTTC.